The rows below give T cell receptor beta chains drawn from one sample of a study of tumor-infiltrating lymphocytes in primary liver carcinoma. TCRdb re-called the multiplex PCR reads through MiXCR, storing one row per CDR3 protein. The table records about 37,000 distinct CDR3 sequences, 60% to 80% of them present only once. Sequencing used tumor-adjacent normal liver tissue. Receptors originate from a middle-aged man with primary liver carcinoma and hepatitis B virus infection. Each CDR3 is given with its conserved first and last residue. A D gene is named only where the DNA matches it firmly. The size entry is marked missing in some rows and otherwise reads once, few, many or a size class.

V gene: TRBV20-1; D gene: TRBD1; clone size: .; J gene: TRBJ1-5; CDR3 DNA: TGCAGTGCTACCAGAGACAGGGTATGCAATCAGCCCCAGCATTTT; CDR3 protein: CSATRDRVCNQPQHF
V gene: TRBV12-3/TRBV12-4; D gene: .; clone size: .; J gene: TRBJ2-3; CDR3 DNA: TGTGTCGGCAGTTCCGACTGGACTGTTGGGGATACGCAGTATTTT; CDR3 protein: CVGSSDWTVGDTQYF
V gene: TRBV6-5; D gene: .; clone size: once; J gene: TRBJ1-1; CDR3 DNA: TGTGCCAGCAGATCAGAGGGGGAGACTGAAGCTTTCTTT; CDR3 protein: CASRSEGETEAFF
V gene: TRBV12-3/TRBV12-4; D gene: .; clone size: .; J gene: TRBJ2-3; CDR3 DNA: TGTGTCAGCAGTTCTGCGAGTGGACGCACAGATACGCAGTATTTT; CDR3 protein: CVSSSASGRTDTQYF
V gene: TRBV14; D gene: .; clone size: .; J gene: TRBJ2-1; CDR3 DNA: TGTGCCAACAGCCCAAGAGTTTTTGGCAATGAGCAGTTCTTC; CDR3 protein: CANSPRVFGNEQFF
V gene: TRBV30; D gene: .; clone size: .; J gene: TRBJ1-1; CDR3 DNA: TGTGCCTGCCGCCGCGACACTGAAGCTTTTTTT; CDR3 protein: CACRRDTEAFF
V gene: TRBV19; D gene: .; clone size: .; J gene: TRBJ1-5; CDR3 DNA: TGTGCCAGTAGTATCTTGGAGACAGTGGGGAATCAGCCCCAGCATTTT; CDR3 protein: CASSILETVGNQPQHF
V gene: TRBV11-2; D gene: .; clone size: once; J gene: TRBJ2-4; CDR3 DNA: TGTGCCAGCAGCTCCGAGCCAGGGGTTAACATTCAGTACTTC; CDR3 protein: CASSSEPGVNIQYF
V gene: TRBV6-1; D gene: .; clone size: .; J gene: TRBJ1-3; CDR3 DNA: TGTGCCAACAGTGAGCAGGATGGCTCTGGAAACACCATATATTTT; CDR3 protein: CANSEQDGSGNTIYF
V gene: TRBV6-2/TRBV6-3; D gene: TRBD2; clone size: .; J gene: TRBJ2-2; CDR3 DNA: TGTGCAAGCACTAAGCGGGAGGTGAAAACCGGGGAGCTGTTTTTT; CDR3 protein: CASTKREVKTGELFF
V gene: TRBV24-1; D gene: TRBD1; clone size: many; J gene: TRBJ2-5; CDR3 DNA: TGTGCCACCAGTGCGGGCAAAAGACAAGGGGGCAGGGAGACCCAGTACTTC; CDR3 protein: CATSAGKRQGGRETQYF
V gene: TRBV28; D gene: .; clone size: many; J gene: TRBJ2-7; CDR3 DNA: TGTGCCAGCAGTTTATCCACCGACTTTAATGAGCAGTACTTC; CDR3 protein: CASSLSTDFNEQYF
V gene: TRBV11-2; D gene: .; clone size: .; J gene: TRBJ2-3; CDR3 DNA: TGTGCCAGCAGCAGAAGACGTACAGGGAAGACAGATACGCAGTATTTT; CDR3 protein: CASSRRRTGKTDTQYF
V gene: TRBV29-1; D gene: TRBD1; clone size: .; J gene: TRBJ2-5; CDR3 DNA: TGCAGCGTCGGACAGGCCCGACAGACCCAATACTTC; CDR3 protein: CSVGQARQTQYF
V gene: TRBV6-1; D gene: TRBD1; clone size: .; J gene: TRBJ1-1; CDR3 DNA: TGTGTCAGCAGTGAAGGTGATGGGCAGGGGGCTAACACTGAGGCTTTCTTT; CDR3 protein: CVSSEGDGQGANTEAFF
V gene: TRBV10-1; D gene: .; clone size: .; J gene: TRBJ2-2; CDR3 DNA: TGCACCAGCTCCGACTGCACAGACACCGGGGTGCTGTTTTTT; CDR3 protein: CTSSDCTDTGVLFF
V gene: TRBV4-1; D gene: TRBD1; clone size: .; J gene: TRBJ2-7; CDR3 DNA: TGTGCCAGCAGCCGGTCCCGGGACAGGGCAAAGTACTTC; CDR3 protein: CASSRSRDRAKYF
V gene: TRBV6-2/TRBV6-3; D gene: TRBD2; clone size: few; J gene: TRBJ2-7; CDR3 DNA: TGTGCCAGCAAAGGGACTAGTGAAGCCTACGAGCAGTGCTTC; CDR3 protein: CASKGTSEAYEQCF
V gene: TRBV29-1; D gene: .; clone size: .; J gene: TRBJ1-5; CDR3 DNA: TGCAGCACCGGAGGGGGAGCAAATCAGCCCCAGCATTTT; CDR3 protein: CSTGGGANQPQHF
V gene: TRBV14; D gene: .; clone size: .; J gene: TRBJ2-1; CDR3 DNA: TGTACCAGCAGCCATGATGCCCTTTGGGCCCCCTACAATGAGCAGTTCTTC; CDR3 protein: CTSSHDALWAPYNEQFF
V gene: TRBV6-5; D gene: .; clone size: .; J gene: TRBJ2-7; CDR3 DNA: TGTGTCAGCAGGCCGCATGGGGCGTATTTCCACGAGCAGTACTTC; CDR3 protein: CVSRPHGAYFHEQYF
V gene: TRBV6-2/TRBV6-3; D gene: TRBD1; clone size: medium-sized; J gene: TRBJ2-1; CDR3 DNA: TGTGCCAGCAGTTACGGGACAGATGCTTATGAGCAGTTCTTC; CDR3 protein: CASSYGTDAYEQFF
V gene: TRBV7-3; D gene: TRBD1; clone size: .; J gene: TRBJ2-2; CDR3 DNA: TGTGCCAGCAGCTCTGACAGGGCCGGGGAGCCGTTTTTT; CDR3 protein: CASSSDRAGEPFF
V gene: TRBV6-6; D gene: .; clone size: .; J gene: TRBJ1-1; CDR3 DNA: TGTGCCAGGAGTTACGTGGGGAGGAACACTGGAGCCTTCTTT; CDR3 protein: CARSYVGRNTGAFF
V gene: TRBV20-1; D gene: TRBD1; clone size: .; J gene: TRBJ2-1; CDR3 DNA: TGCGGTGCTAGAGTACAGGGGGGCTCCTCCTACAATGAGCAGTTCTTC; CDR3 protein: CGARVQGGSSYNEQFF
V gene: TRBV10-3; D gene: .; clone size: many; J gene: TRBJ2-5; CDR3 DNA: TGTGCCATCAGTCGCTGGGAGGTTGGAGAGACCCAGTACTTC; CDR3 protein: CAISRWEVGETQYF
V gene: TRBV6-2/TRBV6-3; D gene: .; clone size: .; J gene: TRBJ2-5; CDR3 DNA: TGTGCCAGGAGGTACTCGATTGGGAAAAAAGAGACCCAGTACTTC; CDR3 protein: CARRYSIGKKETQYF
V gene: TRBV29-1; D gene: TRBD2; clone size: .; J gene: TRBJ2-1; CDR3 DNA: TGCAGTGTTGAACCTCCGCGGGAGGTCTGCAATGAGCAGTTCTTC; CDR3 protein: CSVEPPREVCNEQFF
V gene: TRBV19; D gene: .; clone size: few; J gene: TRBJ2-6; CDR3 DNA: TGTGCCAGTACTCCCGACCGACTGGCTGGGGCCAACGTCCTGACTTTC; CDR3 protein: CASTPDRLAGANVLTF
V gene: TRBV6-1; D gene: TRBD1; clone size: medium-sized; J gene: TRBJ2-1; CDR3 DNA: TGTGCCAGCAGTGAGGGGACAGGGGAATCCAATGAGCAGTTCTTC; CDR3 protein: CASSEGTGESNEQFF
V gene: TRBV7-3; D gene: .; clone size: .; J gene: TRBJ2-2; CDR3 DNA: TGTACCAGCAGCCACGACGAGGCGGTCGCGAACACCGGGGAGATGTTTTTT; CDR3 protein: CTSSHDEAVANTGEMFF
V gene: TRBV30; D gene: .; clone size: .; J gene: TRBJ2-1; CDR3 DNA: TGTGCTTGGAGTGTAAGGGGCAACTCCTACAATGGGCAGTTCTTC; CDR3 protein: CAWSVRGNSYNGQFF
V gene: TRBV11-2; D gene: .; clone size: .; J gene: TRBJ2-5; CDR3 DNA: TGTACTAGCAGCCAAAGCGGCGGTCGAGAGACCCAATACTTC; CDR3 protein: CTSSQSGGRETQYF
V gene: TRBV11-2; D gene: .; clone size: few; J gene: TRBJ2-1; CDR3 DNA: TGTGCCAGCAGCCCCGGGACTTCTTCCTACAATGAGCAGTTCTTC; CDR3 protein: CASSPGTSSYNEQFF
V gene: TRBV7-2; D gene: .; clone size: .; J gene: TRBJ1-5; CDR3 DNA: TGTGCCAGCAGCTTCCCCGGGGCTCAGCCCCAGCATTTT; CDR3 protein: CASSFPGAQPQHF
V gene: TRBV6-5; D gene: TRBD1; clone size: once; J gene: TRBJ1-5; CDR3 DNA: TGTGCCAGCAGCCCGGACAGGGGCTATGATCAGCCCCAACATTTT; CDR3 protein: CASSPDRGYDQPQHF